A selection of T cell receptor beta chains follows, all from one sample in a study of cytomegalovirus exposure and HLA in healthy donors. Assay used: immunoSEQ multiplex PCR; TCRdb lists only in-frame clones, some missing. The repertoire shows 60,000 to 85,000 clones; the top ten hold about 13%. Sequenced input: PBMCs. The receptors stem from a man aged 50 to 60 in good health and CMV-seropositive. Both conserved end residues are part of each CDR3. A D gene is named only where the DNA matches it firmly.

TRBV7-8	TRBD2	TRBJ2-7	TGTGCCAGCAGCTCTAGAGCCGGGGGGGGTCGATACGAGCAGTACTTC	CASSSRAGGGRYEQYF
TRBV30	TRBD1	TRBJ1-3	TGTGCCTGGAGTGGGGACAGCTCCTACTCTGGAAACACCATATATTTT	CAWSGDSSYSGNTIYF
TRBV15	-	TRBJ1-2	TGTGCCACCAGCAGAGATCCTGGTGCGGGGCACGGTGGCTACACCTTC	CATSRDPGAGHGGYTF
TRBV2	-	TRBJ1-4	TGTGCCAGCAGACCCACGGGGGGCCAAGGGGAAAAACTGTTTTTT	CASRPTGGQGEKLFF
TRBV4-1	-	TRBJ2-3	TGCGCCAGCAGCCGGGGGGGGGCAGGAGATACGCAGTATTTT	CASSRGGAGDTQYF
TRBV6-5	-	TRBJ1-2	TGTGCCAGCACCCAACACGGCAGGGACTATGGCTACACCTTC	CASTQHGRDYGYTF
TRBV18	-	TRBJ2-5	TGTGCCAGCTTAGGACGAGGAGGAGAGACCCAGTACTTC	CASLGRGGETQYF
TRBV6-1	-	TRBJ1-1	TGTGCCAGCAGTGGCAGGTTGGGTCCGCGGAACACTGAAGCTTTCTTT	CASSGRLGPRNTEAFF
TRBV6-4	TRBD2	TRBJ2-1	TGTGCCAGCAGTGAATCTAGCGGGGGGAACGAGCAGTTCTTC	CASSESSGGNEQFF
TRBV12-5	TRBD2	TRBJ2-5	TGTGCTAGTGGTCGGGGGACTAGCGGGGGAAGGGAGACCCAGTACTTC	CASGRGTSGGRETQYF
TRBV19	TRBD1	TRBJ1-1	TGTGCCAGTATGGGGGGGACAGGGGGCTTGTCTACTGAAGCTTTCTTT	CASMGGTGGLSTEAFF
TRBV19	-	TRBJ2-7	TGTGCCAGTAATATGGTCGGGGGTTCGCAGTACTTC	CASNMVGGSQYF
TRBV30	TRBD1	TRBJ1-2	TGTGCCTGGAGTGTGTCCGGGACAGGGAGCGGCTACACCTTC	CAWSVSGTGSGYTF